This passage covers 32 T cell receptor beta chains from one sample sequenced in a study of cytomegalovirus exposure and HLA in healthy donors. The PCR had 60 Vbeta and 13 Jbeta primers. Data came from immunoSEQ multiplex PCR; TCRdb stores just in-frame clones and leaves some out. This sample has 110,000 or so clones; approximately 79% occur once, and the top ten carry 16%. Sequencing was carried out using PBMCs. Receptor source: a middle-aged man in good health and CMV-seropositive.

CDR3 amino acids: CASSYLGTGTTPLHF. The DNA of the CDR3 is TGTGCCAGCAGTTACTTAGGTACAGGGACCACACCCCTCCACTTT. The rearrangement uses TRBV6-5 and TRBJ1-6; D possibly corresponds to TRBD1 (6 bases). There are 15 residues in the CDR3. V lost 1 base and J 11 bases, leaving 15 bases between the germline ends. Per the germline V gene, CDR1 is MNHEY and CDR2 is SVGAGI.

The rearrangement links TRBV5-1 to TRBJ1-4, with 10 bases fitting TRBD1. The CDR3 is made up of 15 amino acids. From germline, CDR1 is SGHRS and CDR2 YFSETQ. J lost 6 bases, V lost 0 bases, and 2 bases had no gene match. The CDR3 reads CASSLAGTGDEKLFF. For the CDR3, the DNA is TGCGCCAGCAGCTTGGCCGGGACAGGGGATGAAAAACTGTTTTTT.

With respect to this clone: A junction end diverges from the germline sequence, so it may reflect a read error. The chain carries TRBV6-5 and TRBJ2-3, with D maybe TRBD2 (6 bases). The length of the CDR3 is 15 residues. Germline V lookup: CDR1 MNHEY, CDR2 SVGAGI. CDR3 in DNA: TGTGCCAGCAGAGCCGGGACCATCAGGCGGGATATGCAGTATTTT. It specifies CASRAGTIRRDMQYF.

This clone was counted between two and nine times. The V and J genes are TRBV7-9 and TRBJ1-2; D remains unclear. This CDR3 is 12 amino acids long. Trimming stripped 1 base from V and 6 bases from J, with 6 bases between. The germline gives CDR1 SEHNR, CDR2 FQNEAQ (reference sequence). CDR3 in amino acids: CASSLDGDGYTF. In DNA, the CDR3 is TGTGCCAGCAGCTTAGACGGGGATGGCTACACCTTC.

This chain uses TRBV27 with TRBJ2-7; TRBD1 matches 7 bases. CDR1 and CDR2 (germline): MNHEY, SMNVEV (reference sequence). CDR3 size: 15 residues. The J segment lost 2 bases and the V segment lost 0 bases, leaving 4 bases of the junction unmatched. This CDR3 reads CASSLSPTGPYEQYF. CDR3 DNA sequence: TGTGCCAGCAGTTTATCCCCGACAGGGCCCTACGAGCAGTACTTC.

Turning to this clone: One junction end disagrees with the germline gene, perhaps due to a read error. The J gene is TRBJ2-7, the V gene TRBV7-9; 8 positions agree with TRBD1. Looked up from germline, CDR1 is SEHNR and CDR2 is FQNEAQ (reference sequence). CDR3 length: 12 residues. CDR3 residues: CSSSPGQDEQYF. The CDR3, as DNA: TGTTCCAGCAGCCCGGGACAGGATGAGCAGTACTTC.

The V call is TRBV5-1, the J call TRBJ1-1; D gene uncertain. The V end lost 4 bases, the J end lost 0 bases, and 10 bases lay between the germline ends. The CDR3 has 14 amino acids. Germline-derived CDR1 and CDR2 are SGHRS and YFSETQ. The CDR3 DNA reads TGCGCCAGCAGCCGACAATCCATGAACACTGAAGCTTTCTTT. Its translation: CASSRQSMNTEAFF.

The gene calls are TRBV5-4 and TRBJ2-7; a possible D gene is TRBD1 (5 bases). Germline-derived CDR1 and CDR2 are SGHNT and YYREEE (reference sequence). V was trimmed by 4 bases and J by 2 bases, leaving 10 bases between them. CDR3 size: 13 residues. CDR3 region: CASSPQETYEQYF. CDR3 nucleotide sequence: TGTGCCAGCAGCCCACAGGAAACCTACGAGCAGTACTTC.

The chain employs TRBV19 and TRBJ2-2; D is unclear. The CDR3 sequence is 13 residues long. V was cut by 3 bases and J by 5 bases, with 7 bases left in between. Looked up from germline, CDR1 is LNHDA and CDR2 is SQIVND (reference sequence). Written as DNA, the CDR3 is TGTGCCAGTAGTATTTTGAGGACCGGGGAGCTGTTTTTT. This codes for CASSILRTGELFF.

The CDR3 loop is CASRPGLAEPSYNEQFF. In nucleotides, the CDR3 is TGTGCCAGCAGGCCGGGACTAGCGGAACCCTCCTACAATGAGCAGTTCTTC. The J gene is TRBJ2-1, the V gene TRBV9, with 11 positions matching TRBD2. The CDR3 length is 17 residues. Trimming took 5 bases from V and 0 from J; bases not matched to a gene: 7. Germline CDR1 is SGDLS and CDR2 is YYNGEE.

The V gene is TRBV4-1, the J gene TRBJ2-1, with 9 bases matching TRBD1. CDR3 size: 18 residues. Per the germline V gene, CDR1 is MGHRA and CDR2 is YSYEKL. The trim removed 4 bases at V and 5 bases at J, leaving 15 bases unmatched. This CDR3 is CASSRRSPGTGYNNEQFF. The CDR3, as DNA: TGCGCCAGCAGCCGTAGGTCACCCGGGACAGGGTACAACAATGAGCAGTTCTTC.

This chain joins TRBV18 and TRBJ2-1; 11 positions agree with TRBD2. Germline assignment: CDR1 KGHSH and CDR2 LQKENI. The CDR3 runs 15 residues. The trim removed 3 bases at V and 4 bases at J, leaving 2 bases unmatched. CDR3: CASSPGLADYNEQFF. CDR3 sequence (DNA): TGTGCCAGCTCACCGGGACTAGCGGATTACAATGAGCAGTTCTTC.

The chain uses TRBV7-2 and TRBJ2-7; D is perhaps TRBD1 (6 bases). Trimming shortened V by 5 bases and J by 3 bases, and 17 bases separated the two germline ends. Per germline, CDR1 SGHTA and CDR2 FQGNSA. The length of the CDR3 is 15 residues. The CDR3 DNA reads as TGTGCCAGCAGCATCAGGAAACAGGGTCTCTACGAGCAGTACTTC. Amino acids: CASSIRKQGLYEQYF.

This chain joins TRBV11-2 and TRBJ2-1; 10 positions agree with TRBD1. J lost 6 bases, V lost 5 bases, and 16 bases had no gene match. Looked up from germline, CDR1 is SGHAT and CDR2 is FQNNGV. The CDR3 is made up of 18 amino acids. The CDR3 is CASSLNGGWTGGSNEQFF. The CDR3 DNA follows: TGTGCCAGCAGCCTAAACGGGGGTTGGACAGGGGGATCCAATGAGCAGTTCTTC. The variable domain in full, with the rest retrieved from reference TRBV11-2 and TRBJ2-1, is EAGVAQSPRYKIIEKRQSVAFWCNPISGHATLYWYQQILGQGPKLLIQFQNNGVVDDSQLPKDRFSAERLKGVDSTLKIQPAKLEDSAVYLCASSLNGGWTGGSNEQFFGPGTRLTVL.

The V gene is TRBV27, the J gene TRBJ2-2, with TRBD2 identical over 11 bases. With V trimmed by 5 bases and J by 5 bases, 4 bases remained unmatched. There are 15 residues in the CDR3. Per germline, CDR1 MNHEY and CDR2 SMNVEV (reference sequence). Here the CDR3 DNA reads TGTGCCAGCAGTCCCCGGACTAGCGGGACCGGGGAGCTGTTTTTT. This codes for CASSPRTSGTGELFF.

V usage is TRBV10-1 and J usage is TRBJ2-4; D gene uncertain. Germline CDR1 is WNHNN and CDR2 is SYGVQD (reference sequence). The CDR3 consists of 12 residues. The V end was cut by 8 bases, the J end by 9 bases, with 14 bases between. This CDR3 is CASSRSLGIQYF. The DNA of the CDR3 is TGCGCCAGCTCCCGGAGTTTGGGCATTCAGTACTTC.

The V gene is TRBV6-4, the J gene TRBJ2-5; weak D call: TRBD1 (6 bases). V lost 5 bases and J 2 bases, leaving 15 bases between the germline ends. The V gene's germline CDR1 is MRHNA and CDR2 SNTAGT. CDR3 length: 15 residues. CDR3 nucleotides: TGTGCCAGCAGTCCTACCCTAGACAGGCAAGAGACCCAGTACTTC. Translating gives CASSPTLDRQETQYF.

The chain joins TRBV29-1 to TRBJ2-1; D uncertain. The CDR3 sequence is 16 residues long. Germline V gene sequence: CDR1 SQVTM, CDR2 ANQGSEA. With 0 bases removed from V and 0 bases from J, the gap between germline ends came to 12 bases. The CDR3 nucleotides read TGCAGCGTTGAAGATCACAAGCGAAGCTCCTACAATGAGCAGTTCTTC. This gives the protein CSVEDHKRSSYNEQFF.

The chain combines TRBV15 with TRBJ1-1; possible D gene TRBD1, 6 bases. Looked up from germline, CDR1 is LNHNV and CDR2 is YYDKDF (reference sequence). V shed 9 bases and J shed 4 bases, with 15 bases lying between them. The CDR3 loop spans 13 amino acids. The CDR3 DNA reads TGTGCCACAGGGGGGGGTATGGGCACTGAAGCTTTCTTT. Residues: CATGGGMGTEAFF.

This chain joins TRBV5-4 and TRBJ1-1, with TRBD1 identical over 7 bases. The J segment lost 0 bases and the V segment lost 4 bases, leaving 9 bases of the junction unmatched. The germline CDR1 and CDR2 sequences are SGHNT and YYREEE (reference sequence). The CDR3 runs to 16 residues. Here the CDR3 DNA reads TGTGCCAGCAGCCCACGGACAGGAACTATGAACACTGAAGCTTTCTTT. It encodes CASSPRTGTMNTEAFF.

The chain recombines TRBV9 with TRBJ2-5; the match to TRBD1 covers 7 bases. Trimming took 3 bases from V and 5 from J; bases not matched to a gene: 4. Looked up from germline, CDR1 is SGDLS and CDR2 is YYNGEE. This CDR3 comprises 13 residues. The chain's CDR3 is CASSAQGWETQYF. The CDR3 DNA reads TGTGCCAGCAGCGCACAGGGGTGGGAGACCCAGTACTTC.

A single count supports this clone. V gene TRBV6-5 combines with J gene TRBJ2-1; possibly TRBD1 for D (5 bases). Between the trimmed V and J ends, which lost 6 bases and 9 bases, there was a span of 12 bases. In germline, CDR1 is MNHEY, CDR2 SVGAGI. The CDR3 consists of 12 residues. This CDR3 reads CASRAQGGEQFF. The CDR3 DNA sequence: TGTGCCAGCAGGGCCCAGGGCGGTGAGCAGTTCTTC.

This chain links TRBV6-6 with TRBJ2-7; possible D gene TRBD2, 6 bases. The germline V gene has CDR1 MNHNY and CDR2 SVGAGI (reference sequence). Trimming took off 0 bases at V and 4 bases at J, with 13 bases between the two ends. The CDR3 sequence is 15 residues long. The CDR3 coding sequence is TGTGCCAGCAGTTACTCTTACGGGAGAGGTTACGAGCAGTACTTC. The encoded protein is CASSYSYGRGYEQYF.

The chain couples TRBV4-1 to TRBJ2-3; tentative D call: TRBD1 (6 bases). Between the trimmed V and J ends, which lost 5 bases and 8 bases, there was a span of 26 bases. Germline CDR1 reads MGHRA; CDR2 reads YSYEKL. The CDR3 spans 17 residues. CDR3 loop: CASSNSRKGGEGATQYF. The CDR3 DNA is TGCGCCAGCAGCAACAGCAGAAAAGGGGGAGAAGGAGCTACGCAGTATTTT.

The chain recombines TRBV21-1 with TRBJ2-5; no check of the table's D call, TRBD2, against the DNA was made. Matching the DNA end better, TRBJ2-7 makes the J call doubtful. TRBV21-1 represents a pseudogene. The CDR3 consists of 18 residues. CDR3 in amino acids: CASSKAEGRLIYTYEQYF. In DNA, the CDR3 is TGTGCCAGCAGCAAAGCGGAGGGGCGGCTTATTTATACCTACGAGCAGTACTTC.

The chain links TRBV28 to TRBJ2-3; D unresolved. This CDR3 is built from 14 residues. V was shortened by 5 bases and J by 6 bases, with 15 bases between the two germline ends. Looked up from germline, CDR1 is MDHEN and CDR2 is SYDVKM. The CDR3 bases are TGTGCCAGCAGTCTAGGTGGCGAGTGGGATACGCAGTATTTT. Protein: CASSLGGEWDTQYF. The full variable domain, rest sourced from reference TRBV28 and TRBJ2-3, is DVKVTQSSRYLVKRTGEKVFLECVQDMDHENMFWYRQDPGLGLRLIYFSYDVKMKEKGDIPEGYSVSREKKERFSLILESASTNQTSMYLCASSLGGEWDTQYFGPGTRLTVL.

This clone was detected only a few times. The chain joins TRBV9 to TRBJ1-2; D is possibly TRBD1 (5 bases). Looked up from germline, CDR1 is SGDLS and CDR2 is YYNGEE. Trimming took off 3 bases at V and 8 bases at J, with 20 bases between the two ends. CDR3 length: 15 residues. CDR3 amino acids: CASSGHQGGLFGYTF. The CDR3 coding sequence is TGTGCCAGCAGCGGACACCAGGGAGGGTTATTCGGCTACACCTTC.

This sequence joins TRBV5-6 and TRBJ2-1, with 7 nucleotides matching TRBD2. The trim removed 3 bases at V and 8 bases at J, leaving 20 bases unmatched. The CDR3 runs 18 residues. The V gene's germline CDR1 is SGHDT and CDR2 YYEEEE. DNA for the CDR3: TGTGCCAGCAGCTCACGAGGACTAGTAGGTTCCCGGACCGATGAGCAGTTCTTC. Translating gives CASSSRGLVGSRTDEQFF. Full variable domain (outside the CDR3, taken from reference TRBV5-6 and TRBJ2-1): DAGVTQSPTHLIKTRGQQVTLRCSPKSGHDTVSWYQQALGQGPQFIFQYYEEEERQRGNFPDRFSGHQFPNYSSELNVNALLLGDSALYLCASSSRGLVGSRTDEQFFGPGTRLTVL.

The rearrangement joins TRBV28 to TRBJ1-5, with D hard to call. Looked up from germline, CDR1 is MDHEN and CDR2 is SYDVKM. The CDR3 loop spans 11 amino acids. Trimming pared 5 bases from V and 4 bases from J, leaving 3 bases between. The DNA for the CDR3 is TGTGCCAGCAGTCCAAATCAGCCCCAGCATTTT. Its protein product is CASSPNQPQHF.

The V and J genes are TRBV7-6 and TRBJ2-5, with TRBD2 as a possible D gene (7 bases). Germline V gives CDR1 SGHVS, CDR2 FNYEAQ. CDR3 length equals 13 residues. V dropped 6 bases and J dropped 1 base, with 9 bases sitting between them. The CDR3 loop is CASSRGGQETQYF. The CDR3 region has the DNA TGTGCCAGCAGTAGGGGGGGCCAAGAGACCCAGTACTTC.

The chain uses TRBV5-5 and TRBJ1-4; no reliable D call. The length of the CDR3 is 17 residues. Germline V gives CDR1 SGHKS, CDR2 YYEKEE (reference sequence). Deletions cut 4 bases from V and 0 bases from J, with 16 bases between. The CDR3 loop reads CASSQSSGSATNEKLFF. The CDR3 coding sequence is TGTGCCAGCAGCCAATCCTCGGGTTCAGCAACTAATGAAAAACTGTTTTTT. Combining the CDR3 with reference TRBV5-5 and TRBJ1-4 gives the whole variable domain DAGVTQSPTHLIKTRGQQVTLRCSPISGHKSVSWYQQVLGQGPQFIFQYYEKEERGRGNFPDRFSARQFPNYSSELNVNALLLGDSALYLCASSQSSGSATNEKLFFGSGTQLSVL.

This clone was seen only a few times. The chain links TRBV14 to TRBJ1-1; D is undetermined. CDR1 and CDR2 (germline): SGHDN, FVKESK. CDR3 size: 16 residues. Trimming took 0 bases from V and 1 from J, leaving 12 bases between them. The CDR3 reads CASSQERGMGNTEAFF. In nucleotides, the CDR3 is TGTGCCAGCAGCCAAGAGCGAGGGATGGGGAACACTGAAGCTTTCTTT.